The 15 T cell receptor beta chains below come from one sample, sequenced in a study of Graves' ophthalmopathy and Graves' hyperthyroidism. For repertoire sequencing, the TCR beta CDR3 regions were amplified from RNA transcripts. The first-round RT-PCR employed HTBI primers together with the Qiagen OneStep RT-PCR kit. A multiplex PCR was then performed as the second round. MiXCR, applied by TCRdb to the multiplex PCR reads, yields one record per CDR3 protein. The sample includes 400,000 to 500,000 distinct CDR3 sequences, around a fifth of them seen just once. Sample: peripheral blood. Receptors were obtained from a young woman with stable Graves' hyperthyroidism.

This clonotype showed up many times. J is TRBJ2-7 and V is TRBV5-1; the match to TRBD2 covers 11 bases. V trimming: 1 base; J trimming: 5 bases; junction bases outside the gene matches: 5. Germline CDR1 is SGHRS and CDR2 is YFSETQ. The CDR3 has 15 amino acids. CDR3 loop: CASSLSTSGTNEQYF. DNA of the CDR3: TGCGCCAGCAGCTTGTCGACTAGCGGGACCAACGAGCAGTACTTC.

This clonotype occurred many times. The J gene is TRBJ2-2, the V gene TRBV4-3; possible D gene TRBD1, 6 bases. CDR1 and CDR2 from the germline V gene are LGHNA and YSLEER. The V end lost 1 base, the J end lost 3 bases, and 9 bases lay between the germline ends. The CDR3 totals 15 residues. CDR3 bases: TGCGCCAGCAGCCAAGGGGACACCCACACCGGGGAGCTGTTTTTT. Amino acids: CASSQGDTHTGELFF.

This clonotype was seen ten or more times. The CDR3 protein is CASSVVQGLSYEQYF. The DNA of the CDR3 is TGTGCCAGCAGTGTTGTGCAGGGGCTTTCCTACGAGCAGTACTTC. This chain connects TRBV2 to TRBJ2-7, with a weak D call TRBD1 (6 bases). Between the trimmed V and J ends, which lost 4 bases and 1 base, there was a span of 14 bases. This CDR3 contains 15 residues. From germline, CDR1 is SNHLY and CDR2 FYNNEI.

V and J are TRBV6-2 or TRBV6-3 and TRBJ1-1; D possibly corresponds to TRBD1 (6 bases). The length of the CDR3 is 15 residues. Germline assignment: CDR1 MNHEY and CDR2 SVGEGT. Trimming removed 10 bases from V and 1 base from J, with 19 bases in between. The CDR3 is CATGQLMVGNTEAFF. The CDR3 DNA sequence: TGTGCCACCGGACAGCTGATGGTTGGGAACACTGAAGCTTTCTTT.

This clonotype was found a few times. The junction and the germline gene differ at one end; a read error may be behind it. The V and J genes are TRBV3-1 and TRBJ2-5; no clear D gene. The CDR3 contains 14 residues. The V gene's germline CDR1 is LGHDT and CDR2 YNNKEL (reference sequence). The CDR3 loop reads CASGQRGHQETQYF. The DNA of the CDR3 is TGTGCCAGCGGCCAACGAGGCCATCAAGAGACCCAGTACTTC.

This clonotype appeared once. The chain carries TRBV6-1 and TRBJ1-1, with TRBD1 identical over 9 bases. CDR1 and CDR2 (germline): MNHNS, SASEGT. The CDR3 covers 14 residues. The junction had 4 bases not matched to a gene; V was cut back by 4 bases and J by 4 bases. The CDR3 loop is CASSVQGAGTEAFF. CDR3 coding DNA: TGTGCCAGCAGTGTACAGGGGGCCGGCACTGAAGCTTTCTTT.

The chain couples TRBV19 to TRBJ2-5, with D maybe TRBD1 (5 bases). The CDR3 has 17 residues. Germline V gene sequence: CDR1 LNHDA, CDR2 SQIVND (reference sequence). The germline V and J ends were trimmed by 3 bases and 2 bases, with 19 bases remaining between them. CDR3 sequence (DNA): TGTGCCAGTAGTATGAAGGTCGAGACAGTGTATCAAGAGACCCAGTACTTC. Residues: CASSMKVETVYQETQYF.

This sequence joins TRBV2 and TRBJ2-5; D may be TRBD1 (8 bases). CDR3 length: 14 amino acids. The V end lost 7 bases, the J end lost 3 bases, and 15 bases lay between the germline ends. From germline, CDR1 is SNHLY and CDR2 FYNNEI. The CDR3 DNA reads TGTGCCAGCAATAAACAGGGGGGGGAAGAGACCCAGTACTTC. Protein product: CASNKQGGEETQYF.

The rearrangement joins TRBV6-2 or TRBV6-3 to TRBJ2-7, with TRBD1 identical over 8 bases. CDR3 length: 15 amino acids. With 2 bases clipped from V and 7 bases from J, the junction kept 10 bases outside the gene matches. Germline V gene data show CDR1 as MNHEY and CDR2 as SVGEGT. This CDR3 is CASSYRSGGLWEQYF. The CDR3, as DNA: TGTGCCAGCAGTTACCGCTCAGGGGGCCTGTGGGAGCAGTACTTC.

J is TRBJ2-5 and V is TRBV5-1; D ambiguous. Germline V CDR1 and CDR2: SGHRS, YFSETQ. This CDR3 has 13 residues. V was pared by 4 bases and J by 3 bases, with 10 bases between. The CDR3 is CASSRSAEETQYF. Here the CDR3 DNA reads TGCGCCAGCAGCAGGTCGGCGGAAGAGACCCAGTACTTC.

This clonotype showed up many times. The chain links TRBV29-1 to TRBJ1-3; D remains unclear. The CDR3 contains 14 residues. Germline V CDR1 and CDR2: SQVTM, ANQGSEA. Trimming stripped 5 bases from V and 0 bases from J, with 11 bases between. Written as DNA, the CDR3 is TGCAGCGTTAGCGAGGAAACCTCTGGAAACACCATATATTTT. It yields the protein CSVSEETSGNTIYF.

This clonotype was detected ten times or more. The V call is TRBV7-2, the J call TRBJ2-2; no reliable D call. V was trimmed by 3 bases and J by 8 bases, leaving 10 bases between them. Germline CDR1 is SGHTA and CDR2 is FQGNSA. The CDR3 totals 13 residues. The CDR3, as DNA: TGTGCCAGCAGCTTCGAAGGGCAGGGGGAGCTGTTTTTT. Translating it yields CASSFEGQGELFF.

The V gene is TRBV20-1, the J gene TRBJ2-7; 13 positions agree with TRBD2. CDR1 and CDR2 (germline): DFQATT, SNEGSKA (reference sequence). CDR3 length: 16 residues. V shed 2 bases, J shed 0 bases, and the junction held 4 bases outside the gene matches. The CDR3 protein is CSARQGLAGYSYEQYF. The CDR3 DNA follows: TGCAGTGCTAGACAGGGACTAGCGGGATACTCCTACGAGCAGTACTTC.

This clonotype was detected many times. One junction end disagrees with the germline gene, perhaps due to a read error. The CDR3 bases are TGTGTCAGCAGTTACTCTGGACTAGCGGGAGGGCCTGCGGAGACCCAGTACTTC. As protein: CVSSYSGLAGGPAETQYF. V usage is TRBV6-5 and J usage is TRBJ2-5; TRBD2 matches at 15 bases. Per germline, CDR1 MNHEY and CDR2 SVGAGI. This CDR3 is built from 18 residues.

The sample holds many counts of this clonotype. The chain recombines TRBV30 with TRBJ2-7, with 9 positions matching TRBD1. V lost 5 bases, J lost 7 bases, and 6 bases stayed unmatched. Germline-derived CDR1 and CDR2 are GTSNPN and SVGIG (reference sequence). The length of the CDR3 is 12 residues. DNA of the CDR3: TGTGCCTGGGAACAGGGGGCGCGTGAGCAGTACTTC. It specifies CAWEQGAREQYF.